What follows is one T cell receptor beta chain and its context. The data derive from a study of blood T cell repertoires in COVID-19. Across the study: T cells, B-cell-depleted T cells, or PBMCs provided the cDNA or gDNA that served as material.

Losses at the gene ends were 6 bases for V and 7 bases for J; bases not matched to a gene: 15. Germline assignment: CDR1 MNHNY and CDR2 SVGAGI (reference sequence). The CDR3 has 16 amino acids. Repertoires were generated with immunoSEQ multiplex PCR, while TCRdb's copy carries only in-frame clones and drops some. Of 72,000 or so clones in the sample, around 85% are singletons; the top ten hold approximately 35%. This TCR derives from a woman of 80 years or more with active or convalescent COVID-19. The genes are TRBV6-6 and TRBJ1-5; 7 nucleotides align to TRBD1. Material: peripheral blood. The DNA for the CDR3 is TGTGCCAGCAGAACCACTGCCCGACAGGGTTACCAGCCCCAGCATTTT. Its translation: CASRTTARQGYQPQHF.